Shown below are 10 T cell receptor beta chains from a single sample sequenced in a study of shared clonotypes between healthy human individuals. The assay was immunoSEQ multiplex PCR, and TCRdb's table has in-frame clones only and misses some. The table has over 1.5 million clones, 95% to 99% seen once; the top ten hold approximately 0.44%. Source material: naive CD4+ T cells sorted from blood. Subset noted: CD45RA+ positively selected. The receptors were sampled from a man aged 30 to 39 in good health.

The rearrangement links TRBV14 to TRBJ2-4, with D possibly matching TRBD1 (6 bases). Trimming cost V 3 bases and J 1 base, with 10 bases left between them. Germline V CDR1 and CDR2: SGHDN, FVKESK. The CDR3 loop spans 15 amino acids. DNA for the CDR3: TGTGCCAGCAGCCAGCAGGGGTCGGCCAAAAACATTCAGTACTTC. It is translated as CASSQQGSAKNIQYF.

The chain links TRBV27 to TRBJ1-4; no reliable D call. Trimming pared 6 bases from V and 7 bases from J, leaving 12 bases between. This CDR3 is 13 amino acids long. Germline CDR1 is MNHEY and CDR2 is SMNVEV (reference sequence). This CDR3 is CASSPRFLEKLFF. The CDR3 nucleotides read TGTGCCAGCAGCCCGAGGTTTCTTGAAAAACTGTTTTTT.

V and J are TRBV4-3 and TRBJ1-1, with D possibly TRBD1 on 6 matching bases. Germline V gene data show CDR1 as LGHNA and CDR2 as YSLEER. V was trimmed by 0 bases and J by 2 bases, leaving 13 bases between them. This CDR3 spans 16 amino acids. CDR3 in DNA: TGCGCCAGCAGCCAAGATCTGCGGGGGCGAAACACTGAAGCTTTCTTT. It yields the protein CASSQDLRGRNTEAFF.

This clone came up once. V usage is TRBV6-5 and J usage is TRBJ1-5; 8 positions agree with TRBD1. V dropped 5 bases and J dropped 4; count of bases not matched to a gene: 7. Germline CDR1 and CDR2: MNHEY and SVGAGI. The CDR3 is 15 residues long. As DNA, the CDR3 is TGTGCCAGCAGTACAGGACAGGGTCGAAATCAGCCCCAGCATTTT. Protein sequence: CASSTGQGRNQPQHF.

The gene calls are TRBV6-1 and TRBJ1-5, with D uncertain. CDR1 and CDR2 (germline): MNHNS, SASEGT. The CDR3 sequence is 12 residues long. V was trimmed by 9 bases and J by 9 bases, leaving 15 bases between them. The CDR3 DNA is TGTGCCAGTAGCGGACGGCAAAGGCCCCAGCATTTT. This gives the protein CASSGRQRPQHF.

The rearrangement uses TRBV28 and TRBJ2-7; D is possibly TRBD1 (6 bases). The V end was cut by 3 bases, the J end by 3 bases, with 12 bases between. There are 14 residues in the CDR3. Germline CDR1 reads MDHEN; CDR2 reads SYDVKM. Here the CDR3 reads CASSLSPTGYEQYF. The CDR3 nucleotides are TGTGCCAGCAGTTTGTCTCCGACAGGCTACGAGCAGTACTTC.

This sequence joins TRBV2 and TRBJ2-2, with 12 nucleotides matching TRBD1. This CDR3 has 19 residues. Germline V gene data show CDR1 as SNHLY and CDR2 as FYNNEI. V lost 4 bases, J lost 0 bases, and 9 bases stayed unmatched. Written as DNA, the CDR3 is TGTGCCAGCAGTGTCCAGGGACAGGGGGCTTTAGCGAACACCGGGGAGCTGTTTTTT. Its protein product is CASSVQGQGALANTGELFF.

The V gene is TRBV29-1, the J gene TRBJ2-7; weak D call: TRBD1 (5 bases). Germline CDR1 is SQVTM and CDR2 is ANQGSEA. Trimming took off 7 bases at V and 2 bases at J, with 12 bases between the two ends. The CDR3 is 12 residues long. The CDR3 loop is CSAKDSAYEQYF. For the CDR3, the DNA is TGCAGCGCCAAAGACAGCGCCTACGAGCAGTACTTC.

J is TRBJ2-2 and V is TRBV7-3; D gene unclear. Per the germline V gene, CDR1 is SGHTA and CDR2 is FQGTGA. The germline V and J ends were trimmed by 0 bases and 5 bases, with 7 bases remaining between them. This CDR3 is 14 amino acids long. CDR3 DNA sequence: TGTGCCAGCAGCTTAACCCGCTCGACCGGGGAGCTGTTTTTT. Its protein product is CASSLTRSTGELFF.

The chain couples TRBV30 to TRBJ1-6; the D gene is possibly TRBD1 (6 bases). CDR3 length: 12 amino acids. V lost 5 bases to trimming and J lost 7 bases, with 9 bases between them. CDR1 is GTSNPN, CDR2 SVGIG, per germline (reference sequence). The CDR3 sequence: CAWDRRNSPLHF. CDR3 DNA sequence: TGTGCCTGGGACAGGAGAAATTCACCCCTCCACTTT. Full variable domain (remainder filled in from reference TRBV30 and TRBJ1-6): SQTIHQWPATLVQPVGSPLSLECTVEGTSNPNLYWYRQAAGRGLQLLFYSVGIGQISSEVPQNLSASRPQDRQFILSSKKLLLSDSGFYLCAWDRRNSPLHFGNGTRLTVT.